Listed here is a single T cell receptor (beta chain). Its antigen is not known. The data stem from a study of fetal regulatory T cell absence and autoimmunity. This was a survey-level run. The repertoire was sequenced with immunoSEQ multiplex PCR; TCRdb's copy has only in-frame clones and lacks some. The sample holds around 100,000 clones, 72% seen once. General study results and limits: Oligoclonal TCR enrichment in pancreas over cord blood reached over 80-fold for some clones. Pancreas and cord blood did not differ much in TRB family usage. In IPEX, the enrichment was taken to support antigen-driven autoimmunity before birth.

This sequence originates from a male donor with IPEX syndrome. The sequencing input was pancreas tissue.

The CDR3 region is CASSSTRSDQGELFF. The CDR3 DNA reads as TGTGCCAGCTCTTCAACCAGGTCAGATCAAGGCGAACTGTTTTTT. This chain uses TRBV18 with TRBJ1-4; D is ambiguous. V shed 6 bases and J shed 12 bases, with 23 bases lying between them. This CDR3 spans 15 amino acids. CDR1 and CDR2 from the germline V gene are KGHSH and LQKENI.